These 3 T cell receptor beta chains were all obtained from the same sample, sequenced in a study of Ad26.COV2.S vaccination and SARS-CoV-2 variants. As for treatment: roughly 20 received Ad26.COV2.S at low or high dose, single or two shots; about 5 received placebo; per-sample allocation not given. Material that was analyzed had been drawn on day 63 after the first vaccine or placebo injection. TCRdb's copy holds only in-frame clones and misses some; the assay was immunoSEQ multiplex PCR. The table lists some 300,000 clones, 86% of them singletons. Sequenced here: peripheral blood, sampled in a trial of Ad26.COV2.S vaccine versus placebo. These receptors were obtained from a person aged 18 to 65 who received the Ad26.COV2.S COVID-19 vaccine or a placebo.

The V gene is TRBV5-4, the J gene TRBJ2-2; D is undetermined. Germline V gene data show CDR1 as SGHNT and CDR2 as YYREEE (reference sequence). Deletions cut 4 bases from V and 0 bases from J, with 13 bases between. This CDR3 is built from 16 residues. The CDR3: CASSPTDGPNTGELFF. The CDR3 DNA reads TGTGCCAGCAGCCCAACGGACGGCCCGAACACCGGGGAGCTGTTTTTT.

CDR3 protein: CASSSRGETYNSPLHF. The CDR3 nucleotides read TGTGCCAGCAGTTCCAGAGGCGAAACATATAATTCACCCCTCCACTTT. The genes are TRBV27 and TRBJ1-6, with D unresolved. The ends were cut back, 4 bases at V and 4 bases at J, with 14 bases in the middle. This CDR3 region has 16 residues. Germline loops: CDR1 MNHEY, CDR2 SMNVEV (reference sequence).

A single count supports this clone. The V gene is TRBV30, the J gene TRBJ1-5; the D is unclear. Trimming shortened V by 1 base and J by 7 bases, and 14 bases separated the two germline ends. From germline, CDR1 is GTSNPN and CDR2 SVGIG (reference sequence). The CDR3 spans 14 residues. The CDR3 region is CAWSGGKVGQPQHF. CDR3 nucleotide sequence: TGTGCCTGGAGTGGAGGGAAGGTGGGGCAGCCCCAGCATTTT.